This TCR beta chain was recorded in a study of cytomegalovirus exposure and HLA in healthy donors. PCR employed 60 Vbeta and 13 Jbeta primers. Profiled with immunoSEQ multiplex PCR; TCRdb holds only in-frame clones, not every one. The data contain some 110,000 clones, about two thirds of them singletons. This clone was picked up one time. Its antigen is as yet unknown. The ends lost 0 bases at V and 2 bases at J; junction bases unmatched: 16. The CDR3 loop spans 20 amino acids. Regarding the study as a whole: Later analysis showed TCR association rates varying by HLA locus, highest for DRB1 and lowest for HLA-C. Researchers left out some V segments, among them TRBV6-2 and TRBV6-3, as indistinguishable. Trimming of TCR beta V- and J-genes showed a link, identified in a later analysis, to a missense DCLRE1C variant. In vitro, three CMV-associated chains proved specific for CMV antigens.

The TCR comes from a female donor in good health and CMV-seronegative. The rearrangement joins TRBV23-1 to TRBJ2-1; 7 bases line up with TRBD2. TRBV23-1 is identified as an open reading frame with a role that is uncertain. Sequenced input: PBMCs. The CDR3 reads CASSQSGAFCREDPYNEQFF. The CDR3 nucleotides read TGCGCCAGCAGTCAATCTGGGGCGTTCTGTCGGGAGGACCCCTACAATGAGCAGTTCTTC.